The 28 T cell receptor beta chains below come from one sample, sequenced in a study of beta chain features in type 1 diabetes. Expressed TCRB transcripts were sequenced after all isolated RNA was converted to cDNA. The repertoire was sequenced with immunoSEQ multiplex PCR; TCRdb's copy has only in-frame clones and lacks some. The table shows about half a million clones, with approximately 31% occurring only once. The sample consisted of naive CD4+ T cells from blood. All receptors come from a man aged 18-30 years in good health.

V and J are TRBV29-1 and TRBJ2-3; 11 nucleotides match TRBD1. The CDR3 length is 13 residues. In germline, CDR1 is SQVTM, CDR2 ANQGSEA. V dropped 7 bases and J dropped 7; count of bases not matched to a gene: 7. The CDR3 region is CSGNGQGANTQYF. The CDR3 nucleotides are TGCAGCGGGAATGGACAGGGGGCGAATACGCAGTATTTT.

CDR3 in DNA: TGTGCCAGCAGCCAAGGACAGGGCAATGAAAAACTGTTTTTT. Its translation: CASSQGQGNEKLFF. The chain has TRBV14 and TRBJ1-4; 7 bases line up with TRBD1. Unmatched junction bases numbered 1, after V lost 1 base and J lost 5 bases. Germline CDR1 is SGHDN and CDR2 is FVKESK. CDR3 size: 14 residues.

This clone has just a few counts. The chain couples TRBV9 to TRBJ1-5, with D possibly TRBD1 on 5 matching bases. The germline V and J ends were trimmed by 4 bases and 1 base, with 9 bases remaining between them. The CDR3 has 14 residues. Germline V lookup: CDR1 SGDLS, CDR2 YYNGEE. The CDR3 DNA reads TGTGCCAGCAGCCCAGGGTTCAGCAATCAGCCCCAGCATTTT. Translating gives CASSPGFSNQPQHF.

CDR3 region: CACRGPTGNIQYF. The CDR3 DNA is TGCGCCTGTCGAGGACCGACCGGAAACATTCAGTACTTC. J is TRBJ2-4 and V is TRBV10-2, with no clear D. Germline assignment: CDR1 WSHSY and CDR2 SAAADI. The V end lost 11 bases, the J end lost 6 bases, and 17 bases lay between the germline ends. CDR3 size: 13 residues.

This clone was counted between two and nine times. The V gene is TRBV28, the J gene TRBJ1-2; D uncertain. The CDR3 extends over 15 amino acids. Looked up from germline, CDR1 is MDHEN and CDR2 is SYDVKM. V shed 10 bases and J shed 2 bases, with 20 bases lying between them. Here the CDR3 reads CATETFLKGNYGYTF. The CDR3 DNA sequence: TGTGCCACCGAGACTTTCCTGAAAGGGAACTATGGCTACACCTTC.

This clone came up a few times. A junction end diverges from the germline sequence, so it may reflect a read error. The CDR3: CASARGGSHEQYF. CDR3 coding DNA: TGTGCCAGCGCCCGCGGGGGCTCCCACGAGCAGTACTTC. The V call is TRBV7-9, the J call TRBJ2-7, with a possible D match to TRBD2 (7 bases). This CDR3 has 13 residues. Germline CDR1 reads SEHNR; CDR2 reads FQNEAQ (reference sequence).

The V gene is TRBV18, the J gene TRBJ2-1; 10 bases match TRBD2. The ends lost 4 bases at V and 5 bases at J; junction bases unmatched: 11. Germline values: CDR1 KGHSH, CDR2 LQKENI. CDR3 length: 17 amino acids. The CDR3 is CASSRLAGVAGDNEQFF. The CDR3 DNA sequence: TGTGCCAGCTCACGCCTAGCGGGAGTTGCGGGGGACAATGAGCAGTTCTTC.

The chain couples TRBV2 to TRBJ2-3; 15 bases fit TRBD2. Germline V gives CDR1 SNHLY, CDR2 FYNNEI. CDR3 length: 14 amino acids. The trim removed 5 bases at V and 12 bases at J, leaving 6 bases unmatched. Here the CDR3 DNA reads TGTGCCAGCAGTTTGGGACTAGCGGGAGGAGCACAGTATTTT. Its protein is CASSLGLAGGAQYF.

This clone was detected only a few times. This sample includes further DNA sequences coding for the same CDR3. The CDR3, as DNA: TGTGCCTGGAGTGTTGACAGTTACAATGAGCAGTTCTTC. It codes for CAWSVDSYNEQFF. This sequence joins TRBV30 and TRBJ2-1; maybe TRBD1 (5 bases). Germline V gives CDR1 GTSNPN, CDR2 SVGIG (reference sequence). The CDR3 has 13 amino acids. V lost 0 bases, J lost 4 bases, and 7 bases lay in between. The full variable domain, rest sourced from reference TRBV30 and TRBJ2-1, is SQTIHQWPATLVQPVGSPLSLECTVEGTSNPNLYWYRQAAGRGLQLLFYSVGIGQISSEVPQNLSASRPQDRQFILSSKKLLLSDSGFYLCAWSVDSYNEQFFGPGTRLTVL.

V usage is TRBV7-2 and J usage is TRBJ2-6, with D possibly matching TRBD1 (7 bases). CDR1 and CDR2 from the germline V gene are SGHTA and FQGNSA. The CDR3 sequence is 17 residues long. V gave up 5 bases and J gave up 0 bases, with 14 bases separating them. Here the CDR3 reads CASSRGTASSGANVLTF. CDR3 coding DNA: TGTGCCAGCAGCCGCGGGACAGCCAGCTCTGGGGCCAACGTCCTGACTTTC.

The V gene is TRBV9, the J gene TRBJ2-1, with D unresolved. Trimming removed 0 bases at V and 4 bases at J, with 14 bases between. This CDR3 has 16 amino acids. Germline-derived CDR1 and CDR2 are SGDLS and YYNGEE. Here the CDR3 reads CASSVVPRLEYNEQFF. The CDR3 nucleotides are TGTGCCAGCAGCGTAGTCCCTAGACTGGAATACAATGAGCAGTTCTTC.

The rearrangement links TRBV19 to TRBJ1-1; unclear D gene. This CDR3 has 19 amino acids. Germline V gene data show CDR1 as LNHDA and CDR2 as SQIVND (reference sequence). The ends were cut back, 5 bases at V and 1 base at J, with 26 bases in the middle. The CDR3, as DNA: TGTGCCAGTAGTTCACGACCCTTAGGAGGGTCGAAGGGGAACACTGAAGCTTTCTTT. Its translation is CASSSRPLGGSKGNTEAFF.

The chain is built from TRBV5-1 and TRBJ1-2; perhaps TRBD1 as D (6 bases). V lost 4 bases to trimming and J lost 0 bases, with 10 bases between them. The length of the CDR3 is 14 residues. CDR1 SGHRS and CDR2 YFSETQ come from the germline V gene. The chain's CDR3 is CASSRDTTNYGYTF. The DNA of the CDR3 is TGCGCCAGCAGCCGGGACACTACTAACTATGGCTACACCTTC.

This clone was picked up many times. Other DNA sequences in the sample encode the same CDR3. The chain employs TRBV10-3 and TRBJ2-6, with D perhaps TRBD1 or TRBD2 (5 bases each). Germline lookup yields CDR1 ENHRY and CDR2 SYGVKD. Trimming shortened V by 3 bases and J by 2 bases, and 8 bases separated the two germline ends. CDR3 length: 15 amino acids. The CDR3 reads CAISDQGAGANVLTF. The CDR3 DNA sequence: TGTGCCATCAGTGATCAGGGAGCTGGGGCCAACGTCCTGACTTTC.

The chain carries TRBV25-1 and TRBJ1-1; weak D call: TRBD1 (5 bases). This CDR3 is built from 15 residues. Germline CDR1 and CDR2: MGHDK and SYGVNS. V lost 3 bases to trimming and J lost 11 bases, with 22 bases between them. CDR3 sequence (DNA): TGTGCCAGCAGTGATCCCAGGGACCTCCCCGCCGTTGCTTTCTTT. Translation gives CASSDPRDLPAVAFF.

The J gene is TRBJ2-1, the V gene TRBV10-2, with TRBD1 matching 10 bases. The junction had 10 bases not matched to a gene; V was cut back by 3 bases and J by 8 bases. CDR1 and CDR2 from the germline V gene are WSHSY and SAAADI. This CDR3 has 16 amino acids. The CDR3 here is CASSDPSDRGIDEQFF. The CDR3 DNA reads TGCGCCAGCAGTGACCCTTCGGACAGGGGGATCGATGAGCAGTTCTTC.

This clone was seen a few times. Other DNA sequences in the same sample also yield this CDR3. The chain links TRBV30 to TRBJ2-2, with D possibly TRBD1 on 5 matching bases. Per germline, CDR1 GTSNPN and CDR2 SVGIG (reference sequence). This CDR3 is built from 13 residues. The V end lost 0 bases, the J end lost 6 bases, and 8 bases lay between the germline ends. The CDR3: CAWSVQGAGELFF. CDR3 DNA sequence: TGTGCCTGGAGTGTTCAAGGGGCCGGGGAGCTGTTTTTT.

This sequence joins TRBV2 and TRBJ2-4, with D possibly TRBD1 on 6 matching bases. Trimming cost V 10 bases and J 15 bases, with 19 bases left between them. Germline lookup yields CDR1 SNHLY and CDR2 FYNNEI. The CDR3 has 11 residues. The CDR3 reads CATSGVGERYF. CDR3 coding DNA: TGTGCCACCTCAGGGGTGGGGGAGCGGTACTTC.

This clone was picked up one time. Written as DNA, the CDR3 is TGTGCCAGCATTATCAGGGTGGGTGGCTACACCTTC. Translating gives CASIIRVGGYTF. The chain recombines TRBV2 with TRBJ1-2; TRBD1 might be the D (5 bases). CDR1 is SNHLY and CDR2 is FYNNEI in the germline V gene. The germline V and J ends were trimmed by 7 bases and 7 bases, with 13 bases remaining between them. The CDR3 extends over 12 amino acids. The full variable domain, with the rest looked up from reference TRBV2 and TRBJ1-2, is EPEVTQTPSHQVTQMGQEVILRCVPISNHLYFYWYRQILGQKVEFLVSFYNNEISEKSEIFDDQFSVERPDGSNFTLKIRSTKLEDSAMYFCASIIRVGGYTFGSGTRLTVV.

The chain has TRBV7-6 and TRBJ2-1; no reliable D call. This CDR3 is built from 13 residues. V was cut by 5 bases and J by 13 bases, with 18 bases left in between. Germline values: CDR1 SGHVS, CDR2 FNYEAQ. The DNA of the CDR3 is TGTGCCAGCAGCCCGTGGACCGAACATGGACAGTTCTTC. As protein: CASSPWTEHGQFF.

The table lists this clone with a few counts. The V and J genes are TRBV28 and TRBJ2-1; 9 bases map to TRBD1. There are 16 residues in the CDR3. Germline-derived CDR1 and CDR2 are MDHEN and SYDVKM. J lost 7 bases, V lost 1 base, and 8 bases had no gene match. For the CDR3, the DNA is TGTGCCAGCAGTTTATTGGGGACAGGGAGAAAGAATGAGCAGTTCTTC. This gives the protein CASSLLGTGRKNEQFF.

The chain combines TRBV30 with TRBJ2-7; no firm D call. Germline V gene lookup returns CDR1 GTSNPN and CDR2 SVGIG (reference sequence). This CDR3 region has 14 residues. The germline V and J ends were trimmed by 4 bases and 3 bases, with 16 bases remaining between them. CDR3 DNA: TGTGCCTGGACGAAGAGCACCAAGGGCTACGAGCAGTACTTC. It specifies CAWTKSTKGYEQYF.

V and J are TRBV2 and TRBJ1-5; D is ambiguous. This CDR3 contains 13 residues. In germline, CDR1 is SNHLY, CDR2 FYNNEI. Trimming left V 3 bases short and J 4 bases short, with 7 bases between. The CDR3 is CASSEEENQPQHF. In nucleotides, the CDR3 is TGTGCCAGCAGTGAGGAAGAAAATCAGCCCCAGCATTTT.

This clone was seen more than once but under ten times. The chain carries TRBV4-3 and TRBJ2-1; the match to TRBD2 covers 7 bases. CDR1 and CDR2 from the germline V gene are LGHNA and YSLEER. Trimming at V came to 0 bases and at J to 9 bases, leaving 5 bases not matched to a gene. The CDR3 is 14 amino acids. The CDR3 nucleotides read TGCGCCAGCAGCCAAGATAGGACTAGTTTTGAGCAGTTCTTC. It yields the protein CASSQDRTSFEQFF.

The rearrangement links TRBV29-1 to TRBJ2-3; D not resolved. Trimming took off 3 bases at V and 0 bases at J, with 7 bases between the two ends. CDR3 size: 13 residues. CDR1 SQVTM and CDR2 ANQGSEA come from the germline V gene. This chain's CDR3 is CSVDLWSTDTQYF. Written as DNA, the CDR3 is TGCAGCGTTGACCTTTGGAGCACAGATACGCAGTATTTT.

The chain employs TRBV11-1 and TRBJ2-3, with no clear D. The CDR3 consists of 11 residues. Trimming cost V 1 base and J 6 bases, with 2 bases left between them. Germline CDR1 reads SGHAT; CDR2 reads FQDESV (reference sequence). CDR3 sequence (DNA): TGTGCCAGCAGCTTAGGGGATACGCAGTATTTT. Amino acid sequence: CASSLGDTQYF.

This chain's CDR3 is CASSLGTGRADTQYF. CDR3 bases: TGTGCCAGCAGCTTAGGGACAGGTCGCGCAGATACGCAGTATTTT. V usage is TRBV7-2 and J usage is TRBJ2-3, with 7 bases lining up with TRBD1. This CDR3 spans 15 amino acids. Looked up from germline, CDR1 is SGHTA and CDR2 is FQGNSA. The trim removed 1 base at V and 4 bases at J, leaving 5 bases unmatched.

For the CDR3, the DNA is TGTGCCAGCTCCCCCGGGACAGGGGTTGAGACCCAGTACTTC. Its protein product is CASSPGTGVETQYF. This sequence joins TRBV18 and TRBJ2-5; 10 bases match TRBD1. CDR3 size: 14 residues. Germline values: CDR1 KGHSH, CDR2 LQKENI. The ends lost 6 bases at V and 5 bases at J; junction bases unmatched: 6.